This T cell receptor beta chain was recorded in a study of shared clonotypes between healthy human individuals. Study findings and constraints: Of the naive CD4 clonotypes, around 4.7% were shared across a few donors.

The V gene end was trimmed by 5 bases and the J gene end by 5 bases; junction bases not matched to a gene: 11. CDR1 and CDR2 from the germline V gene are KGHSH and LQKENI. CDR3 size: 15 residues. From CD4+ cells came CD45RA+ naive and CD45RA-negative memory subsets. Profiling relied on immunoSEQ multiplex PCR, and the TCRdb table lists in-frame clones only, not all of them. The sample yields roughly 500,000 clones, about 96% seen once. As regards this clone: The antigen is not known.

This chain links TRBV18 with TRBJ1-1; TRBD1 matches 7 bases. The sequencing sample was made of naive CD4+ T cells sorted from blood. As for subset: CD45RA+ positively selected. The sequence derives from a woman under 40 in good health. The CDR3 loop is CASSETQGLGTEAFF. In DNA, the CDR3 is TGTGCCAGCTCAGAAACACAGGGGTTGGGGACTGAAGCTTTCTTT.